This is a list of T cell receptor beta chains from one sample in a study of identical twins. TCRdb redid the calling of the 5' RACE reads with MiXCR, one entry per CDR3 protein. The data contain roughly 720,000 distinct CDR3 sequences, about 20% of them seen just once; the ten biggest clones take up roughly 13%. These same data were also listed under a study on T cells expressing NK-cell markers.

The source material was PBMCs. These receptor sequences come from a young woman in good health. CDR3s include the opening cysteine and the closing phenylalanine or tryptophan. The order of the fields is V gene, J gene, D gene, clone size, CDR3 DNA, CDR3 protein. A D gene is named only where the DNA matches it firmly. Rows may omit the clone size; those that give it use once, few, many or a size class.

v_gene: TRBV12-3/TRBV12-4; j_gene: TRBJ2-1; d_gene: -; abundance: few; CDR3nt: TGTGCCAGCAGCGGGACAAATTTCTACAATGAGCAGTTCTTC; CDR3aa: CASSGTNFYNEQFF
v_gene: TRBV11-2; j_gene: TRBJ2-5; d_gene: -; abundance: -; CDR3nt: TGTGCCAGCAGCTCCCACAAGGGAAAAGAGACCCAGTACTTC; CDR3aa: CASSSHKGKETQYF
v_gene: TRBV5-8; j_gene: TRBJ2-1; d_gene: TRBD2; abundance: -; CDR3nt: TGTGCCAGCGGCCCCGGACTAGCGGGAGTCGTAGATGAGCAGTTCTTC; CDR3aa: CASGPGLAGVVDEQFF
v_gene: TRBV6-1; j_gene: TRBJ1-3; d_gene: -; abundance: few; CDR3nt: TGTGCCAGCAGCCCGGGAGAGAGAAACACCATATATTTT; CDR3aa: CASSPGERNTIYF
v_gene: TRBV20-1; j_gene: TRBJ2-3; d_gene: TRBD2; abundance: -; CDR3nt: TGCAGTGTTATGTCGGGACTAGCGAGCACAGATACGCAGTATTTT; CDR3aa: CSVMSGLASTDTQYF
v_gene: TRBV7-8; j_gene: TRBJ2-6; d_gene: -; abundance: few; CDR3nt: TGTGCCAGCCAGATCTCTGGGGCCAACGTCCTGACTTTC; CDR3aa: CASQISGANVLTF
v_gene: TRBV9; j_gene: TRBJ2-2; d_gene: -; abundance: -; CDR3nt: TGTGCCAGCACCGCGACGGGGGACTCATACACCGGGGAGCTGTTTTTT; CDR3aa: CASTATGDSYTGELFF
v_gene: TRBV12-3/TRBV12-4; j_gene: TRBJ2-1; d_gene: -; abundance: few; CDR3nt: TGTGCCAGCAGTGGGGGGAGGCAGTTCTTC; CDR3aa: CASSGGRQFF
v_gene: TRBV10-3; j_gene: TRBJ1-5; d_gene: TRBD1; abundance: few; CDR3nt: TGTGCCATCAGAGGACAGGGGAATCAGCCCCAGCATTTT; CDR3aa: CAIRGQGNQPQHF
v_gene: TRBV7-8; j_gene: TRBJ1-1; d_gene: -; abundance: -; CDR3nt: TGTGCCAGCACCACCCGGTGGGGGACCACTGAAGCTTTCTTT; CDR3aa: CASTTRWGTTEAFF